These 7 T cell receptor beta chains came from one sample sequenced in a study of blood T cell repertoires in COVID-19. Only in-frame clones appear in the TCRdb table, and some are missing; sequencing was by immunoSEQ multiplex PCR. This sample carries 90,000 or so clones, 70% to 90% of them seen once, and the ten largest clones take 0.95% to 1.5%. The sample taken for sequencing was peripheral blood. These receptors all come from a man older than 75 with active or convalescent COVID-19.

The J gene is TRBJ2-7, the V gene TRBV18; perhaps TRBD2 as D (7 bases). The CDR3 is made up of 15 amino acids. Germline V lookup: CDR1 KGHSH, CDR2 LQKENI. Deletions cut 0 bases from V and 4 bases from J, with 13 bases between. The CDR3, as DNA: TGTGCCAGCTCACCACCGAGTAGGGGGGGATACGAGCAGTACTTC. Encoded protein: CASSPPSRGGYEQYF.

The rearrangement uses TRBV6-5 and TRBJ2-7, with D possibly TRBD1 on 5 matching bases. The CDR3 runs to 13 residues. The V end was cut by 4 bases, the J end by 2 bases, with 9 bases between. The V gene's germline CDR1 is MNHEY and CDR2 SVGAGI. CDR3 protein: CASSSPGTYEQYF. Here the CDR3 DNA reads TGTGCCAGCAGTTCCCCAGGGACCTACGAGCAGTACTTC.

The chain couples TRBV11-2 to TRBJ2-1, with 11 bases identical to TRBD2. The junction had 10 bases not matched to a gene; V was cut back by 6 bases and J by 6 bases. CDR3 length: 16 residues. Looked up from germline, CDR1 is SGHAT and CDR2 is FQNNGV. The CDR3 loop is CASRSIAGGLFNEQFF. The CDR3 DNA reads as TGTGCCAGCAGATCGATAGCGGGAGGGTTGTTCAATGAGCAGTTCTTC.

V is TRBV7-9 and J is TRBJ1-4; D remains unclear. Germline V gene lookup returns CDR1 SEHNR and CDR2 FQNEAQ (reference sequence). The CDR3 has 14 residues. The V end was cut by 1 base, the J end by 0 bases, with 3 bases between. Written as DNA, the CDR3 is TGTGCCAGCAGCTTAGGAGCAACTAATGAAAAACTGTTTTTT. Translation gives CASSLGATNEKLFF. Full variable domain (remainder filled in from reference TRBV7-9 and TRBJ1-4): DTGVSQNPRHKITKRGQNVTFRCDPISEHNRLYWYRQTLGQGPEFLTYFQNEAQLEKSRLLSDRFSAERPKGSFSTLEIQRTEQGDSAMYLCASSLGATNEKLFFGSGTQLSVL.

The chain combines TRBV7-9 with TRBJ1-4; tentatively, D is TRBD1 (5 bases). The V gene lost 5 bases and the J gene lost 8 bases, with 21 bases spanning the gap. CDR1 and CDR2 from the germline V gene are SEHNR and FQNEAQ (reference sequence). This CDR3 has 16 amino acids. Written as DNA, the CDR3 is TGTGCCAGCAGCCCACCCAATGGGGCCCGTCGGGAAAAACTGTTTTTT. Its translation is CASSPPNGARREKLFF.

This clone was recorded only once. J is TRBJ2-2 and V is TRBV19, with D perhaps TRBD2 (6 bases). The V end lost 7 bases, the J end lost 1 base, and 13 bases lay between the germline ends. The CDR3 runs 15 residues. The V gene's germline CDR1 is LNHDA and CDR2 SQIVND (reference sequence). For the CDR3, the DNA is TGTGCCAGTAAGATTGGTAGCGGGAACACCGGGGAGCTGTTTTTT. Translating it yields CASKIGSGNTGELFF.

This chain links TRBV29-1 with TRBJ2-7; 10 nucleotides line up with TRBD1. V lost 6 bases and J lost 3; bases outside the gene matches: 8. CDR3 size: 14 residues. CDR1 SQVTM and CDR2 ANQGSEA come from the germline V gene. The CDR3: CSVLDRGPYYEQYF. CDR3 sequence (DNA): TGCAGCGTCCTTGACAGGGGGCCCTACTACGAGCAGTACTTC.